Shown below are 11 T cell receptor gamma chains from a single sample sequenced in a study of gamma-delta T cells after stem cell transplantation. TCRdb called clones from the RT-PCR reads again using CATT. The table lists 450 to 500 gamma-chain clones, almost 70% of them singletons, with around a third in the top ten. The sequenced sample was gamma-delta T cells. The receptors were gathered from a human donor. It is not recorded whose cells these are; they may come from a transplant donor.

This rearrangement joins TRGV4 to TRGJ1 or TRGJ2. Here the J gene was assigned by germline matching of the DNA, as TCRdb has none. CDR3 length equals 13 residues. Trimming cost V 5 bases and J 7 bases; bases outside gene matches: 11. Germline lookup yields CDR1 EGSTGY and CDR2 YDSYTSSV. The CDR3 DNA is TGTGCCACCTGGGCGGTATCAGTCTATAAGAAACTCTTT. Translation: CATWAVSVYKKLF.

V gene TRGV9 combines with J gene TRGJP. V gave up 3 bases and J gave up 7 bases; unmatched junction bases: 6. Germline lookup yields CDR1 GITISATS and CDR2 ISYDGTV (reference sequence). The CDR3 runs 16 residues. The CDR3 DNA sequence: TGTGCCTTGTGGGAGTCTTCGGAGTTGGGCAAAAAAATCAAGGTATTT. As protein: CALWESSELGKKIKVF.

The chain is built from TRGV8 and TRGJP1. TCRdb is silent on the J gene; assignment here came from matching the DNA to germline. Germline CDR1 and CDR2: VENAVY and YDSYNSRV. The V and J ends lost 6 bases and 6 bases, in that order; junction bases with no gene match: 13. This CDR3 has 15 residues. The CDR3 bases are TGTGCCACCTGGTGGTCTTCAACTTCTGGTTGGTTCAAGATATTT. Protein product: CATWWSSTSGWFKIF.

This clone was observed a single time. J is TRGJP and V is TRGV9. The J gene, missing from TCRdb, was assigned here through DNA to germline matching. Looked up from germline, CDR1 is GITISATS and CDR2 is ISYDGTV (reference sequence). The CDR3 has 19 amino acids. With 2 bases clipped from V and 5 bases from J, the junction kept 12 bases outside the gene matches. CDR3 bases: TGTGCCTTGTGGGAGGCGCAATCTTGGAAAGAGTTGGGCAAAAAAATCAAGGTATTT. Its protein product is CALWEAQSWKELGKKIKVF.

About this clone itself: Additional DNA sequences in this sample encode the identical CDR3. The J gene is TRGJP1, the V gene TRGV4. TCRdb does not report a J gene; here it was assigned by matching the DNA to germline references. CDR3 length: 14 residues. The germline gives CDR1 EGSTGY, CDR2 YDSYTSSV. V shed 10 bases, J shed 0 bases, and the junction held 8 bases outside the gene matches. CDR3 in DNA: TGTGCCACGAACTACTATACCACTGGTTGGTTCAAGATATTT. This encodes CATNYYTTGWFKIF.

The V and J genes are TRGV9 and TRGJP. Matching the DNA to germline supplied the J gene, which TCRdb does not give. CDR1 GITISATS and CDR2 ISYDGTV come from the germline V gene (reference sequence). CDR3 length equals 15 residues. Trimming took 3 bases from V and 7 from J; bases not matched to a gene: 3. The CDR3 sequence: CALWEPELGKKIKVF. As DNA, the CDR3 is TGTGCCTTGTGGGAGCCCGAGTTGGGCAAAAAAATCAAGGTATTT.

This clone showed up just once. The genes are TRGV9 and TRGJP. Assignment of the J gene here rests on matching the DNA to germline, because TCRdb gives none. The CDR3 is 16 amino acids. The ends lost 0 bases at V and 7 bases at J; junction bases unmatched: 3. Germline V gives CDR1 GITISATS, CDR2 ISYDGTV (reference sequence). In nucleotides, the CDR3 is TGTGCCTTGTGGGAGGTGGCTGAGTTGGGCAAAAAAATCAAGGTATTT. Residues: CALWEVAELGKKIKVF.

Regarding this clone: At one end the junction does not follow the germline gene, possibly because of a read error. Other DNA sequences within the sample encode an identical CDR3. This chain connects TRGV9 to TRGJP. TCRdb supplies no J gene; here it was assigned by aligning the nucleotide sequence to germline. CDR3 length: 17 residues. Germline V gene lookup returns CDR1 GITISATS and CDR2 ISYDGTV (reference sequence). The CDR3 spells CALWEVRQELGKKIKVF. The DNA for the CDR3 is TGCGCCTTGTGGGAGGTGAGGCAAGAGTTGGGCAAAAAAATCAAGGTATTT.

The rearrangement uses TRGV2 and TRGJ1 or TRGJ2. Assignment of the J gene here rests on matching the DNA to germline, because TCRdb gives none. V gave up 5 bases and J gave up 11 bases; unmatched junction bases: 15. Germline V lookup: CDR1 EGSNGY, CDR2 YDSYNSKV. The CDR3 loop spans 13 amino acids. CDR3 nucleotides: TGTGCCACCTGGGCCAAGAAGGGGTGGCAGAAACTCTTT. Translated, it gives CATWAKKGWQKLF.

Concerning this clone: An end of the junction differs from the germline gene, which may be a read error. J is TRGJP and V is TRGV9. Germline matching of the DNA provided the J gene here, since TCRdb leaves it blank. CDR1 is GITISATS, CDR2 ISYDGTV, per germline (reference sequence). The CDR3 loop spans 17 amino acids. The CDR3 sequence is CALWEVRQELGRKIKVF. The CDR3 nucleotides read TGTGCCTTGTGGGAGGTGCGGCAAGAGTTGGGCAGAAAAATCAAGGTATTT.

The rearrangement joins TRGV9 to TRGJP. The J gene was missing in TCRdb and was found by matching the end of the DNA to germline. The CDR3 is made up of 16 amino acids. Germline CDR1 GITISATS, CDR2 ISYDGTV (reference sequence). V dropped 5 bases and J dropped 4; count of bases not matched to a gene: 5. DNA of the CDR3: TGTGCCTTGTGGGGTCCCCAAGAGTTGGGCAAAAAAATCAAGGTATTT. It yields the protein CALWGPQELGKKIKVF.